These 11 T cell receptor beta chains were sequenced from one sample in a study of T cells after yellow fever vaccination. TCRdb processed the 5' RACE reads anew with MiXCR; each CDR3 protein has one entry. The repertoire holds a few hundred thousand distinct CDR3 sequences, with 6.7% as singletons. The sequences come from CD4+ T cells sorted from PBMCs, collected on the day of the yellow fever booster vaccination. Receptor source: a man between 25 and 39 years old who received the YFV17D yellow fever vaccine.

This clonotype was recorded at least ten times. This chain joins TRBV20-1 and TRBJ2-3; D may match TRBD1 or TRBD2 (6 bases each). CDR3 length equals 16 residues. CDR1 and CDR2 from the germline V gene are DFQATT and SNEGSKA (reference sequence). The ends were cut back, 6 bases at V and 3 bases at J, with 22 bases in the middle. The CDR3 coding sequence is TGCAGTGCGCGACGACTAGGGGGAGGAACTACAGATACGCAGTATTTT. This codes for CSARRLGGGTTDTQYF.

CDR3 bases: TGTGCCAGCAGTTACGCGGGACAGGGGCGACCCTACGAGCAGTACTTC. Residues: CASSYAGQGRPYEQYF. The rearrangement uses TRBV6-2 or TRBV6-3 and TRBJ2-7; 10 bases agree with TRBD1. V lost 2 bases and J lost 2; bases outside the gene matches: 6. This CDR3 spans 16 amino acids. Looked up from germline, CDR1 is MNHEY and CDR2 is SVGEGT.

This clonotype appeared many times. The chain uses TRBV6-5 and TRBJ2-7; no clear D. The CDR3 is 13 amino acids. V was pared by 4 bases and J by 4 bases, with 11 bases between. Germline CDR1 and CDR2: MNHEY and SVGAGI. The CDR3 is CASSSYLSYEQYF. The CDR3 DNA reads TGTGCCAGCAGTTCCTACCTCAGTTACGAGCAGTACTTC.

The rearrangement uses TRBV27 and TRBJ2-1; D remains unclear. V gave up 8 bases and J gave up 3 bases, with 5 bases separating them. CDR3 length: 11 residues. Germline CDR1 is MNHEY and CDR2 is SMNVEV (reference sequence). In DNA, the CDR3 is TGTGCCAGCGGGATCTACAATGAGCAGTTCTTC. Amino acid sequence: CASGIYNEQFF.

The chain combines TRBV21-1 with TRBJ2-7. TRBV21-1 is a pseudogene locus. This CDR3 is built from 11 residues. CDR3 bases: TGTGCCAGCAGCAAAGTCCACCCGCAGTACTTC. Amino acid sequence: CASSKVHPQYF.

In its sample, this clonotype was seen a few times. This chain uses TRBV6-1 with TRBJ2-3; 7 nucleotides match TRBD1. Germline-derived CDR1 and CDR2 are MNHNS and SASEGT. Trimming took 6 bases from V and 5 from J; bases not matched to a gene: 11. The CDR3 totals 15 residues. The CDR3 DNA is TGTGCCAGCAGGGGGACAGCCGGCGAAGTAGATACGCAGTATTTT. Its translation: CASRGTAGEVDTQYF.

The chain couples TRBV6-5 to TRBJ2-2, with TRBD1 as a possible D gene (5 bases). This CDR3 contains 13 residues. Between the trimmed V and J ends, which lost 2 bases and 5 bases, there was a span of 6 bases. Germline-derived CDR1 and CDR2 are MNHEY and SVGAGI. CDR3 region: CASSYPGTGELFF. CDR3 sequence (DNA): TGTGCCAGCAGTTACCCAGGGACCGGGGAGCTGTTTTTT.

This clonotype turned up a few times. The V gene is TRBV18, the J gene TRBJ2-7, with D possibly being TRBD1 or TRBD2 (5 bases each). Deletions cut 4 bases from V and 0 bases from J, with 10 bases between. This CDR3 has 14 amino acids. Germline V lookup: CDR1 KGHSH, CDR2 LQKENI. CDR3 amino acids: CASSRDLNSYEQYF. CDR3 DNA sequence: TGTGCCAGCTCACGGGACCTAAACTCCTACGAGCAGTACTTC.

J is TRBJ1-6 and V is TRBV14; D is undetermined. Trimming stripped 0 bases from V and 16 bases from J, with 10 bases between. Germline values: CDR1 SGHDN, CDR2 FVKESK. CDR3 length: 12 residues. CDR3 protein: CASSQEWSRLHF. CDR3 DNA sequence: TGTGCCAGCAGCCAAGAGTGGTCTCGACTCCACTTT.

The genes are TRBV6-5 and TRBJ1-3; D unclear. The germline V and J ends were trimmed by 4 bases and 0 bases, with 10 bases remaining between them. CDR3 size: 15 residues. Germline loops: CDR1 MNHEY, CDR2 SVGAGI. The CDR3 is CASSSLGYSGNTIYF. The CDR3 DNA sequence: TGTGCCAGCAGTTCTTTGGGTTACTCTGGAAACACCATATATTTT.

The chain employs TRBV20-1 and TRBJ2-5, with TRBD1 matching 9 bases. There are 13 residues in the CDR3. After removal of 6 bases from V and 4 bases from J, the junction contained 6 bases not matched to a gene. Germline CDR1 is DFQATT and CDR2 is SNEGSKA (reference sequence). The CDR3 sequence: CSADRGARETQYF. CDR3 nucleotides: TGCAGTGCCGACAGGGGGGCCCGAGAGACCCAGTACTTC.